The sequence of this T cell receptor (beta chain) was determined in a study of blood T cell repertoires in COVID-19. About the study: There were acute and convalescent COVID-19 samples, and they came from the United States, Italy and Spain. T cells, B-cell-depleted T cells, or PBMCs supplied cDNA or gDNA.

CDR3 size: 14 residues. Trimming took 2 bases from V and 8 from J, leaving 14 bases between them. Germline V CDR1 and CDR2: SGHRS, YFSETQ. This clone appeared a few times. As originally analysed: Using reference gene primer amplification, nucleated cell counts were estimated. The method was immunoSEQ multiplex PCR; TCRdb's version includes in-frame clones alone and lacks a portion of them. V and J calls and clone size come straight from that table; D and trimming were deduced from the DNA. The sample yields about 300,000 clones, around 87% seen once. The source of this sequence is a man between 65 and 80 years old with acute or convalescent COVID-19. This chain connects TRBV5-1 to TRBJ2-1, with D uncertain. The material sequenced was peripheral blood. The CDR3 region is CASSLAQVGDEQFF. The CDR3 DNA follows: TGCGCCAGCAGCTTAGCCCAGGTTGGCGATGAGCAGTTCTTC.